This T cell receptor (beta chain) was observed in a study of T cells in Graves' hyperthyroidism and ophthalmopathy. Study-level points and caveats: Among clonotypes expanded in thyroid above 0.001, most were also found in blood.

RNA transcripts yielded amplified TCR beta CDR3 regions. A set of HTBI primers served as the primers for a first-round RT-PCR of the TCR CDR3. From the multiplex PCR reads, TCRdb called clonotypes with MiXCR, one entry per CDR3 protein. The sample contains more than 350,000 distinct CDR3 sequences, about 14% of which appear only once. This clonotype was observed many times. Its target is unknown. Trimming at V came to 1 base and at J to 2 bases, leaving 3 bases not matched to a gene. The length of the CDR3 is 16 residues. Germline CDR1 is SGHTA and CDR2 is FQGNSA. V usage is TRBV7-2 and J usage is TRBJ2-7; 12 nucleotides align to TRBD2. Sequenced sample: blood. The TCR sequence derives from a woman under 40 with Graves' ophthalmopathy. The CDR3 bases are TGTGCCAGCAGCTTAGGACTAGCGGGGGCGGCCTACGAGCAGTACTTC. Protein product: CASSLGLAGAAYEQYF. Combining the CDR3 with reference TRBV7-2 and TRBJ2-7 gives the whole variable domain GAGVSQSPSNKVTEKGKDVELRCDPISGHTALYWYRQSLGQGLEFLIYFQGNSAPDKSGLPSDRFSAERTGGSVSTLTIQRTQQEDSAVYLCASSLGLAGAAYEQYFGPGTRLTVT.